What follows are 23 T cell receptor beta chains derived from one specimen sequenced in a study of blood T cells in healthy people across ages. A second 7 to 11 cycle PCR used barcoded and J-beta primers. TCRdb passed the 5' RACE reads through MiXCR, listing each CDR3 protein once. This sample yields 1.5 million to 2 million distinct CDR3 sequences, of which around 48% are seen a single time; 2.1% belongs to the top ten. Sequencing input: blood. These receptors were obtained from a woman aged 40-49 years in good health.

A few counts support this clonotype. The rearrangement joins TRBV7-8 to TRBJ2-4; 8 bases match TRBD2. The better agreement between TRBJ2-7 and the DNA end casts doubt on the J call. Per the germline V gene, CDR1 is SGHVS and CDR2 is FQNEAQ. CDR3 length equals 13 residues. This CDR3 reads CASSHRGGNEQYF. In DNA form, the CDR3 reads TGTGCCAGCAGCCATCGGGGGGGCAACGAGCAGTACTTC.

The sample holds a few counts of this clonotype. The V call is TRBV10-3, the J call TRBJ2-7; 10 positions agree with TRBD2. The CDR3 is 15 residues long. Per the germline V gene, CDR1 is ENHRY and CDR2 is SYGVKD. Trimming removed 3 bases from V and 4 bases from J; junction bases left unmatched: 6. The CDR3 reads CAISDTSGEMYEQYF. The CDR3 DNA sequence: TGTGCCATCAGTGATACTAGCGGGGAGATGTACGAGCAGTACTTC.

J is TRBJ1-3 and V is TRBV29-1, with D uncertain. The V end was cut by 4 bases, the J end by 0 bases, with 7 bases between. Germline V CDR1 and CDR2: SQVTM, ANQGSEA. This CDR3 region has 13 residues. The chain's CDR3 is CSVVGGSGNTIYF. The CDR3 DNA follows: TGCAGCGTTGTAGGCGGCTCTGGAAACACCATATATTTT. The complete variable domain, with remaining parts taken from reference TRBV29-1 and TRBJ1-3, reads SAVISQKPSRDICQRGTSLTIQCQVDSQVTMMFWYRQQPGQSLTLIATANQGSEATYESGFVIDKFPISRPNLTFSTLTVSNMSPEDSSIYLCSVVGGSGNTIYFGEGSWLTVV.

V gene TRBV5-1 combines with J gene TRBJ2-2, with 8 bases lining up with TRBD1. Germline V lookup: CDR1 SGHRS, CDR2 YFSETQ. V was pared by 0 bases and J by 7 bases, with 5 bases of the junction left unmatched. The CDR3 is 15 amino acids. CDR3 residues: CASSLDGQGVGELFF. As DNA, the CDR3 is TGCGCCAGCAGCTTGGACGGACAGGGCGTCGGGGAGCTGTTTTTT.

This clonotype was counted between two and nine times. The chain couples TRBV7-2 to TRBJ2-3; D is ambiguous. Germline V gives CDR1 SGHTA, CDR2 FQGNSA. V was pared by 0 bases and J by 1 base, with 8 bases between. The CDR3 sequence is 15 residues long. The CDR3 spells CASSLAQVGTDTQYF. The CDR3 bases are TGTGCCAGCAGCTTAGCGCAAGTGGGCACAGATACGCAGTATTTT.

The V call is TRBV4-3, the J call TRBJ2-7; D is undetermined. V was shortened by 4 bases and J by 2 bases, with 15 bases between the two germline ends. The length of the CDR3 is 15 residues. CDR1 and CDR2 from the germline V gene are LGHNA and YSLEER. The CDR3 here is CASSPLRPFPYEQYF. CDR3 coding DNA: TGCGCCAGCAGCCCCCTGAGGCCTTTTCCCTACGAGCAGTACTTC.

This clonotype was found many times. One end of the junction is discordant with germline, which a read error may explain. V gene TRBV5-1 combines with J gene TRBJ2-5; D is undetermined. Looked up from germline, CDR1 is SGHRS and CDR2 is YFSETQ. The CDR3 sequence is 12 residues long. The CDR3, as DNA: TGTGCCAGCAGTCAAACGCAAGAGACCCAGTACTTC. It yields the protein CASSQTQETQYF.

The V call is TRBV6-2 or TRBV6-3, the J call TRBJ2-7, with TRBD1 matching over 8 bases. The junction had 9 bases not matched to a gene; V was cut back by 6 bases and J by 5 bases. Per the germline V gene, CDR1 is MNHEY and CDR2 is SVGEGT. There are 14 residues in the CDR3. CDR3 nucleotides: TGTGCCAGCAGAAAGACAGGGGTCTCTCACGAGCAGTACTTC. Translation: CASRKTGVSHEQYF.

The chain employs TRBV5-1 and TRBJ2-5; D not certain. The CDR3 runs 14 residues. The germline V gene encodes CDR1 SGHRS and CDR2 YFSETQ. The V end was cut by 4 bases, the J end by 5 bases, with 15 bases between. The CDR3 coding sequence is TGCGCCAGCAGCCCGCGGCCCCTCGGGGAGACCCAGTACTTC. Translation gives CASSPRPLGETQYF.

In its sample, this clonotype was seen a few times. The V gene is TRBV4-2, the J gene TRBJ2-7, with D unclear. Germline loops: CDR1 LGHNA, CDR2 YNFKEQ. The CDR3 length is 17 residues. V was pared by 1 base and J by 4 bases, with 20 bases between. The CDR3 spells CASSQGPSGGIIYEQYF. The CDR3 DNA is TGTGCCAGCAGCCAAGGCCCTAGTGGCGGAATAATATACGAGCAGTACTTC.

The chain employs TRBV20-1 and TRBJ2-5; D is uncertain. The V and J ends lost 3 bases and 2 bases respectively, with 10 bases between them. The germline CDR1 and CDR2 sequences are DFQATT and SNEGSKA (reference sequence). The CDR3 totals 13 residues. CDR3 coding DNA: TGCAGTGCTAGTTGGTACAGACAAGAGACCCAGTACTTC. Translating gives CSASWYRQETQYF.

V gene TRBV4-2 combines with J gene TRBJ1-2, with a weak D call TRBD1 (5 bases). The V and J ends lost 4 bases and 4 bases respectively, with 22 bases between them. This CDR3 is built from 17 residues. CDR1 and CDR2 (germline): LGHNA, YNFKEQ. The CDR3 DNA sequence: TGTGCCAGCAGCCTTCAGTCATCAGGGCTTTTTCTCTATGGCTACACCTTC. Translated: CASSLQSSGLFLYGYTF.

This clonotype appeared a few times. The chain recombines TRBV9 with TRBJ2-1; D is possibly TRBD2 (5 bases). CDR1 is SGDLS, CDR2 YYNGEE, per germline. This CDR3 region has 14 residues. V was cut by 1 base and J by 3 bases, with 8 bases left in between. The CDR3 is CASSVHEGYNEQFF. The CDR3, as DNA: TGTGCCAGCAGCGTACATGAGGGCTACAATGAGCAGTTCTTC.

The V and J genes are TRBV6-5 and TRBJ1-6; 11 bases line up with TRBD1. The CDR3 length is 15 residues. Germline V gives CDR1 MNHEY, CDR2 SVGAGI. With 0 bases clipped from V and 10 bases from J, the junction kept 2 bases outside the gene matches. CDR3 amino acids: CASSYSRTGGSPLHF. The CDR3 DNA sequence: TGTGCCAGCAGTTACTCTCGGACAGGGGGCTCACCCCTCCACTTT.

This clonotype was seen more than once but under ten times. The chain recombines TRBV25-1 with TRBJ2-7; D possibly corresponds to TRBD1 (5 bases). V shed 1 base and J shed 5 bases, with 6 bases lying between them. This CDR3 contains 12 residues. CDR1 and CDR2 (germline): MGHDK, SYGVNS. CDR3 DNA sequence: TGTGCCAGCAGTGAATTAGGGGACGAGCAGTACTTC. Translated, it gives CASSELGDEQYF.

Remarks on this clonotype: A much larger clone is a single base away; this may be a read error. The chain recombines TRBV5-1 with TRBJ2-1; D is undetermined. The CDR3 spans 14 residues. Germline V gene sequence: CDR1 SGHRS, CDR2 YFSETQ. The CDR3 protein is CASSLGHSYDEQFF. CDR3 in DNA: TGCGCCAGCAGCTTGGGGCACAGCTACGATGAGCAGTTCTTC.

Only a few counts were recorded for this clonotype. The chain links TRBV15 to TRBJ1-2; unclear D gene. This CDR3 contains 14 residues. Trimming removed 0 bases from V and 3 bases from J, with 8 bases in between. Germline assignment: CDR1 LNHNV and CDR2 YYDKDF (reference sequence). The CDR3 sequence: CATSRDLGDYGYTF. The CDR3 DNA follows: TGTGCCACCAGCAGAGATCTCGGGGACTATGGCTACACCTTC.

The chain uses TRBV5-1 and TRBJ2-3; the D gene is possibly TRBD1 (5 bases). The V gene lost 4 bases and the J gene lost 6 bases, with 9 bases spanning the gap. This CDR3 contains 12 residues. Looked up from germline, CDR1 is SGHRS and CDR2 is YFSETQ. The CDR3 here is CASSRGFDTQYF. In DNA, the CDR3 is TGCGCCAGCAGCAGGGGCTTCGATACGCAGTATTTT.

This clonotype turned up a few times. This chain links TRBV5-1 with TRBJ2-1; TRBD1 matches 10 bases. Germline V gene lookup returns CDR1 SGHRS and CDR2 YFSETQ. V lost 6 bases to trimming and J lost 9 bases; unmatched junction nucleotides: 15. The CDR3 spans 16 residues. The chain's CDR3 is CASTNWGGQGLGEQFF. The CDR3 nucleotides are TGCGCCAGCACGAATTGGGGGGGACAGGGGCTTGGTGAGCAGTTCTTC.

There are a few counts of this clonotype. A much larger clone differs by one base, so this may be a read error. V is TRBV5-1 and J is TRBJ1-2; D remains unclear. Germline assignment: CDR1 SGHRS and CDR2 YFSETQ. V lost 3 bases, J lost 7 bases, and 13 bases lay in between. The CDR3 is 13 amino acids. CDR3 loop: CASSWQEHRGYTF. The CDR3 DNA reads TGCGCCAGCAGCTGGCAGGAACATCGTGGCTACACCTTC.

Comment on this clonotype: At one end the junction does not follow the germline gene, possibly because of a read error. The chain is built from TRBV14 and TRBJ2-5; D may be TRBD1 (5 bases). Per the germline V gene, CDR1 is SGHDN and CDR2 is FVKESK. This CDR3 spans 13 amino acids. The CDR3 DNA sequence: TGTGCCAGCAGCCAAGTCAGGGCTAACGAGCAGAACTTC. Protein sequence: CASSQVRANEQNF.

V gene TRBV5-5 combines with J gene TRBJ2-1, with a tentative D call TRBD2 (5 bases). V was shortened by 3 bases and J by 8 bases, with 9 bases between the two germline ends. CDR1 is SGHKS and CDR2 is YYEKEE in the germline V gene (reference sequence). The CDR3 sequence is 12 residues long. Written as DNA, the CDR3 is TGTGCCAGCAGCTCCGGGGAGTATGAGCAGTTCTTC. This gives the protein CASSSGEYEQFF. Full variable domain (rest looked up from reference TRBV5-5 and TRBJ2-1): DAGVTQSPTHLIKTRGQQVTLRCSPISGHKSVSWYQQVLGQGPQFIFQYYEKEERGRGNFPDRFSARQFPNYSSELNVNALLLGDSALYLCASSSGEYEQFFGPGTRLTVL.

This chain's CDR3 is CASSPGSYYGYTF. The CDR3 coding sequence is TGTGCCAGCTCACCGGGAAGCTACTATGGCTACACCTTC. This sequence joins TRBV6-6 and TRBJ1-2; the D is unclear. The V end was cut by 8 bases, the J end by 3 bases, with 13 bases between. CDR1 is MNHNY and CDR2 is SVGAGI in the germline V gene (reference sequence). This CDR3 has 13 residues.